These T cell receptor beta chains were read from a single sample in a study of blood T cell repertoires in COVID-19. Profiled with immunoSEQ multiplex PCR; TCRdb holds only in-frame clones, not every one. The sample carries fewer than 200,000 clones, around 81% recorded once. The specimen was peripheral blood. The receptors here all came from a man between 65 and 85 years old with active or convalescent COVID-19. Both conserved end residues are part of each CDR3. Fields, in order: clone size, D gene, V gene, J gene, CDR3 protein, CDR3 DNA. The D gene is left open where the match is weak. Size values are once, few and many counts, or a class for expanded clones, and some rows have none.

NA	TRBD1	TRBV6-5	TRBJ2-4	CATWTGNIQYF	TGTGCCACGTGGACAGGGAACATTCAGTACTTC
NA	NA	TRBV10-3	TRBJ1-2	CAISEFGASEGYTF	TGTGCCATCAGTGAGTTCGGCGCCTCGGAGGGCTACACCTTC
NA	NA	TRBV12-2	TRBJ2-5	CASRKLAGRKETQYF	TGTGCAAGTCGCAAGCTAGCGGGCCGTAAAGAGACCCAGTACTTC
NA	NA	TRBV2	TRBJ2-3	CASPPGSPGDTQYF	TGTGCCAGCCCCCCAGGTAGCCCAGGGGATACGCAGTATTTT
NA	TRBD1	TRBV11-2	TRBJ1-2	CASSRTGPGGYTF	TGTGCCAGCAGCCGGACAGGGCCCGGTGGCTACACCTTC
NA	TRBD1	TRBV27	TRBJ1-5	CASWTGGRNQPQHF	TGTGCCAGCTGGACAGGGGGTCGCAATCAGCCCCAGCATTTT
few	NA	TRBV7-2	TRBJ1-3	CASTRSVTSGNTIYF	TGTGCCAGCACCCGATCGGTGACATCTGGAAACACCATATATTTT
NA	TRBD2	TRBV14	TRBJ2-1	CASSREPGLAGDEQFF	TGTGCCAGCAGCCGGGAACCGGGACTAGCGGGAGATGAGCAGTTCTTC
NA	TRBD1	TRBV6-5	TRBJ2-5	CASRPLGTVQETQYF	TGTGCCAGCAGGCCTCTAGGGACAGTGCAAGAGACCCAGTACTTC
NA	TRBD2	TRBV11-3	TRBJ2-3	CASSPGTSGGADTQYF	TGTGCCAGCAGCCCGGGGACTAGCGGGGGGGCAGATACGCAGTATTTT